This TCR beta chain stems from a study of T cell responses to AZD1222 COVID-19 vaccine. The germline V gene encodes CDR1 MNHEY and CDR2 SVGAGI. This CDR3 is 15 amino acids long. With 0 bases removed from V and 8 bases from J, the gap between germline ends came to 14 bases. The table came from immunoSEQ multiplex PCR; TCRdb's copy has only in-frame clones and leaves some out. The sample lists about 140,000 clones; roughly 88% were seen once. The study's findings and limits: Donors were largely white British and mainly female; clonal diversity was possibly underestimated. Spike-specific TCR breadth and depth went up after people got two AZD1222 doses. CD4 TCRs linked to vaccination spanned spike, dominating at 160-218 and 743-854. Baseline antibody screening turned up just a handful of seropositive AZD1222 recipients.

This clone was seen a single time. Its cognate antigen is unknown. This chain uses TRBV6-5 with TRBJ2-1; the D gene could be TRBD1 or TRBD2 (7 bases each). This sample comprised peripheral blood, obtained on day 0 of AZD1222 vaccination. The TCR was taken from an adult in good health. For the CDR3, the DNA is TGTGCCAGCAGTTACTCCCAGGGGGAGGGCGATGAGCAGTTCTTC. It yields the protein CASSYSQGEGDEQFF.